This TCR beta chain emerged from a study of CD8+CD57+ T cells in acquired aplastic anemia. Study-level background: The average for DNA from sorted CD4+ and CD8+ cells was 3.2 ug.

This clonotype was counted a single time. Its antigen is currently unknown. Regarding the study as a whole: Between the patient and control groups, CD8+ Simpson's diversity did not differ significantly.

CDR3 and TCR beta VDJ profiling relied on genomic DNA as the template. MiXCR, applied by TCRdb to the reads, yields one record per CDR3 protein. The sample shows about 190,000 distinct CDR3 sequences, less than 65% of them seen only once. The CDR3 is 14 amino acids. After removal of 2 bases from V and 10 bases from J, the junction contained 5 bases not matched to a gene. The V gene's germline CDR1 is LNHNV and CDR2 YYDKDF (reference sequence). Material: sorted CD4+, CD8+, or CD8+CD57+ T cells (not recorded which) from PBMCs. The sequence came from a human donor with severe aplastic anemia or a healthy control (not recorded which). V usage is TRBV15 and J usage is TRBJ1-6; TRBD1 matches 7 bases. The CDR3 loop reads CATSRSGGHSPLHF. The CDR3 DNA follows: TGTGCCACCAGCAGATCAGGGGGTCACTCACCCCTCCACTTT.